The present TCR beta chain was sequenced within a study of T cell responses to AZD1222 COVID-19 vaccine (dated by TCRdb to the early 2020s). Regarding the study in general: AZD1222 recipients with second doses at about 4 weeks or about 12 weeks were pooled, because spike-specific TCR depth and breadth did not differ between schedules. Trial participants were enrolled into age subgroups of 18-55, 56-69 and 70-plus years, which contained approximately 150, 28 and 58 TCR-sequenced participants, respectively. TCR sequencing covered more than 230 trial participants: 200 to 220 given two doses of AZD1222 and approximately 25 given two doses of MenACWY control vaccine. The investigation overall reported the following: The vaccine-associated CD4 TCRs covered the entire spike protein, and the dominant responses fell in regions 160-218 and 743-854. Because no samples from the day 14 peak response were available, repertoires could be characterized only after the peak T cell response. Only five to seven AZD1222 recipients were SARS-CoV-2 seropositive at baseline, limiting conclusions about previously exposed vaccinees. After two AZD1222 doses, both the breadth and the depth of spike-specific TCRs were significantly higher than at day 0 and than in MenACWY recipients. The 56-69-year group was small, and its depth increase did not reach significance, likely because of low power. Epitopes outside the regions mutated in the B.1.351 and B.1.1.7 variants were reportedly recognized by nearly half of the unique spike-specific TCRs. Participants were mostly white British, with more females than males. The authors suggested clonal diversity may have been underestimated.

CDR1 and CDR2 (SGDLS, YYNGEE) derive from the germline V gene. Reading from cysteine to phenylalanine, the CDR3 counts 16 amino acids. Only the CDR3 DNA stays, 48 bases, in frame from base 1. Between the V and J ends, shortened by 0 bases and 3 bases respectively, the junction contains 10 bases. This sample's time point label indicates: baseline before first vaccination. Vaccinee samples came from UK trials COV001 and COV002, including a single-blind randomized controlled phase 2/3 trial of AZD1222 (ChAdOx1 nCoV-19) in healthy adults. For TCRbeta chain sequencing, PBMC samples from trial participants were taken at day 0 and at day 28 after the second dose. The CDR3 regions of human TCRbeta chains were subjected to immunosequencing. As for the authors' bioinformatics: TCRs in the repertoires were compared against a reference library of SARS-CoV-2-specific TCRs that had been generated with the MIRA antigen-specificity platform. Breadth was defined as the fraction of unique TCRs that were SARS-CoV-2-associated, and depth was defined as the fraction of total T cells that were SARS-CoV-2-associated. Using the MIRA data, every spike-specific TCR was mapped to the spike region that the TCR reacted to and assigned to either a CD4 or a CD8 class. Log10-transformed breadth and depth values were compared by one-way ANOVA with Sidak's multiple comparisons tests. In TCRdb, the immuneACCESS table is reduced to in-frame sequences with V and J assigned. These tables do not hold every clone; where another copy was compared, an unresolved V gene accounts for under half, and the others remain unexplained. That table furnishes V, J and clone size, whereas the DNA furnished D and trimming. The table for this sample lists 130,000 or so clones; roughly 89% of them were counted only once. The top ten hold around 30% of the sample.

A remark on this clone: No antigen is known for it. Base qualities are not recorded, but no much larger clone differs from it by a single base.

The material was peripheral blood, obtained on day 0 of AZD1222 vaccination. The chain is encoded by TRBV9 joined to TRBJ2-6; tentative D gene TRBD2, with 5 bases matching. The TCR originated in an adult in good health. The nucleotide sequence reads as follows: TGTGCCAGCAGCGTAGCCGGGGAACTTGGGGCCAACGTCCTGACTTTC. It specifies CASSVAGELGANVLTF.